The sequence of this T cell receptor (beta chain) was determined in a study of graft-versus-host responses after intestinal transplantation. Study results and caveats: Those patients showing graft-donor T cell macrochimerism displayed high graft-versus-host to host-versus-graft clonal ratios in allografts.

Clones were read by immunoSEQ multiplex PCR, and TCRdb kept only the in-frame ones, dropping some. The sample includes more than 80,000 clones, around nine tenths seen only once; the top ten take under 0.4%. This clone was seen only once. Antigen unknown. The sequences come from unstimulated CD4+ T cells sorted from spleen or lymph node cells, collected before intestinal transplant. The sequence was obtained from a human donor who received an intestinal transplant.

CDR3 region: CASSTGGQGQNIQYF. In DNA, the CDR3 is TGTGCCAGCAGTACGGGAGGGCAGGGCCAAAACATTCAGTACTTC. This sequence joins TRBV28 and TRBJ2-4, with 8 positions matching TRBD2. The J segment lost 5 bases and the V segment lost 5 bases, leaving 8 bases of the junction unmatched. Germline V gene sequence: CDR1 MDHEN, CDR2 SYDVKM. The CDR3 loop spans 15 amino acids.